This TCR beta chain was recorded in a study of T cell responses to AZD1222 COVID-19 vaccine. A note on this clone: Its target is not known.

The method was immunoSEQ multiplex PCR; TCRdb's version includes in-frame clones alone and lacks a portion of them. In the table there are roughly 130,000 clones, approximately 92% of which are singletons. Study-wide results and limits: Per reports, nearly half of all spike-specific TCRs target regions that are unmutated in variants. Baseline seropositives among AZD1222 recipients totaled only five or six. Without day 14 samples, only post-peak T cell repertoires were studied.

V gave up 7 bases and J gave up 6 bases; unmatched junction bases: 4. The length of the CDR3 is 13 residues. The receptor was isolated from an adult in good health. This chain connects TRBV12-3 or TRBV12-4 to TRBJ2-3, with 10 nucleotides matching TRBD2. The sample here was peripheral blood, taken on day 0 of AZD1222 vaccination. CDR3 amino acids: CASKRGGGDTQYF. Written as DNA, the CDR3 is TGTGCCAGCAAGCGGGGGGGCGGGGATACGCAGTATTTT.